The 2 T cell receptor beta chains given below trace back to one sample, sequenced in a study of T cell responses to AZD1222 COVID-19 vaccine. The protocol was immunoSEQ multiplex PCR, while the TCRdb copy is restricted to in-frame clones and leaves out a portion. The sample lists 150,000 to 200,000 clones; 94% were seen once. Sequencing used peripheral blood, obtained on day 0 of AZD1222 vaccination. These receptors came from an adult in good health.

Of note for this clone: At the DNA level, this CDR3 is encoded by other sequences in the same sample as well. V and J are TRBV28 and TRBJ2-7; D uncertain. Per germline, CDR1 MDHEN and CDR2 SYDVKM. V dropped 6 bases and J dropped 0 bases, with 6 bases sitting between them. CDR3 size: 12 residues. CDR3 sequence: CASSLGSYEQYF. For the CDR3, the DNA is TGTGCCAGCAGCCTGGGCTCCTACGAGCAGTACTTC.

The J gene is TRBJ2-1, the V gene TRBV24-1; 15 bases are a match to TRBD2. The germline V gene encodes CDR1 KGHDR and CDR2 SFDVKD. V lost 5 bases and J lost 7; bases outside the gene matches: 8. This CDR3 is built from 17 residues. DNA for the CDR3: TGTGCCACCAGTGTCACCGCCGGGACTAGCGGGAGGAATGAGCAGTTCTTC. This gives the protein CATSVTAGTSGRNEQFF.